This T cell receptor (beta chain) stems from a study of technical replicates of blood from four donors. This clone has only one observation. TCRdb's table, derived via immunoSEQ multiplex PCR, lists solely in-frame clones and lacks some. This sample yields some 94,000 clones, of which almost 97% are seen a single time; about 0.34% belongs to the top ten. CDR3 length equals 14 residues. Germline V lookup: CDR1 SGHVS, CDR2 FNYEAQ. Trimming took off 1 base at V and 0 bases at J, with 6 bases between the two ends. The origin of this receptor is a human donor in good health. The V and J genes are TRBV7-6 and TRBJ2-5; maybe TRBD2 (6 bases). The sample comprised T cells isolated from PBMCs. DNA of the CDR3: TGTGCCAGCAGCTTAGGGAGGGACCAAGAGACCCAGTACTTC. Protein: CASSLGRDQETQYF.